This TCR beta chain derives from a study of blood T cell repertoires in COVID-19. As for the study in general: Material from acute and convalescent COVID-19 was sourced from the United States, Italy and Spain.

How the authors handled the data: Reference gene primer amplification yielded estimated nucleated cell counts. Only in-frame clones appear in the TCRdb table, and some are missing; sequencing was by immunoSEQ multiplex PCR. The V and J calls and clone size were taken over from that table, and D and trimming were inferred from the DNA. The table records about 65,000 clones, roughly 80% of them present only once. Trimming left V 3 bases short and J 6 bases short, with 19 bases between. The CDR3 consists of 16 residues. The germline V gene encodes CDR1 SGHRS and CDR2 YFSETQ. The receptor comes from a human donor in a cohort sampled during active COVID-19. The rearrangement joins TRBV5-1 to TRBJ1-5, with D perhaps matching TRBD1 (6 bases). The sample comprised peripheral blood. DNA for the CDR3: TGCGCCAGCAGCTCGGGCCCGGGGGGGGGCGTTCAGCCCCAGCATTTT. Protein product: CASSSGPGGGVQPQHF.